The 14 T cell receptor beta chains in this list originate from one sample, sequenced in a study of response to subunit inactivated influenza vaccine. TCRdb processed the RT-PCR reads anew with MiXCR; each CDR3 protein has one entry. The sample has around 300,000 distinct CDR3 sequences, around 22% seen once. Here the sequenced sample was PBMCs from blood, taken around 22 months after vaccination. These receptors were obtained from a man in his fifties or sixties who received an inactivated influenza vaccine.

The J gene is TRBJ2-7, the V gene TRBV5-1; D uncertain. Trimming removed 4 bases at V and 2 bases at J, with 10 bases between. The length of the CDR3 is 13 residues. Germline assignment: CDR1 SGHRS and CDR2 YFSETQ. The CDR3, as DNA: TGCGCCAGCAGCAACGTTGGTGCCTACGAGCAGTACTTC. Translated: CASSNVGAYEQYF.

The rearrangement uses TRBV7-9 and TRBJ1-2; D is unresolved. The CDR3 runs 13 residues. Germline CDR1 reads SEHNR; CDR2 reads FQNEAQ (reference sequence). V lost 5 bases, J lost 6 bases, and 13 bases lay in between. The CDR3 reads CASSGEVRDGYTF. In DNA, the CDR3 is TGTGCCAGCAGCGGAGAGGTCCGGGATGGCTACACCTTC.

Ten or more counts support this clonotype. The genes are TRBV20-1 and TRBJ1-4, with a tentative D call TRBD1 (5 bases). Per germline, CDR1 DFQATT and CDR2 SNEGSKA (reference sequence). The CDR3 loop spans 16 amino acids. With 6 bases removed from V and 6 bases from J, the gap between germline ends came to 23 bases. CDR3 in amino acids: CSASSPGRGVYEKLFF. Written as DNA, the CDR3 is TGCAGTGCCTCATCGCCCGGAAGGGGCGTTTATGAAAAACTGTTTTTT.

This clonotype was detected only a few times. This chain uses TRBV7-2 with TRBJ2-7, with 7 bases lining up with TRBD2. V was pared by 3 bases and J by 4 bases, with 6 bases of the junction left unmatched. CDR1 SGHTA and CDR2 FQGNSA come from the germline V gene. The CDR3 sequence is 14 residues long. The CDR3 DNA is TGTGCCAGCAGCTTGAGGGCTAGCGGATACGAGCAGTACTTC. This codes for CASSLRASGYEQYF.

This clonotype was recorded a few times. The genes are TRBV20-1 and TRBJ1-6; D is possibly TRBD1 (5 bases). The CDR3 consists of 16 residues. CDR1 and CDR2 (germline): DFQATT, SNEGSKA (reference sequence). Trimming shortened V by 0 bases and J by 0 bases, and 9 bases separated the two germline ends. CDR3 nucleotides: TGCAGTGCTAGAGATTGGGGGGGCTCCTATAATTCACCCCTCCACTTT. Amino acid sequence: CSARDWGGSYNSPLHF.

The chain is built from TRBV7-2 and TRBJ2-3, with 14 bases lining up with TRBD2. Germline CDR1 reads SGHTA; CDR2 reads FQGNSA. The V segment lost 4 bases and the J segment 6 bases; nucleotides outside the gene matches: 6. CDR3 size: 16 residues. CDR3 sequence: CASSSTSGGARDTQYF. CDR3 bases: TGTGCCAGCAGCTCGACTAGCGGGGGGGCCCGCGATACGCAGTATTTT.

The V call is TRBV4-3, the J call TRBJ1-3, with D possibly matching TRBD1 (5 bases). CDR3 length: 16 residues. Looked up from germline, CDR1 is LGHNA and CDR2 is YSLEER. The V end was cut by 1 base, the J end by 0 bases, with 10 bases between. CDR3 coding DNA: TGCGCCAGCAGCCAAGTTTTAGGGGCCTCTGGAAACACCATATATTTT. Its protein product is CASSQVLGASGNTIYF.

The rearrangement links TRBV19 to TRBJ2-6; D gene ambiguous. CDR1 and CDR2 from the germline V gene are LNHDA and SQIVND (reference sequence). Between the trimmed V and J ends, which lost 4 bases and 0 bases, there was a span of 10 bases. CDR3 length: 16 amino acids. CDR3 loop: CASSTGRRSGANVLTF. The CDR3 DNA reads TGTGCCAGTAGTACTGGACGGCGCTCTGGGGCCAACGTCCTGACTTTC.

The CDR3 loop reads CASSSLTGPDWPQHF. The DNA for the CDR3 is TGTGCCAGCAGTTCACTGACAGGGCCCGATTGGCCCCAGCATTTT. The chain joins TRBV12-3 or TRBV12-4 to TRBJ1-5, with TRBD1 matching 7 bases. Trimming removed 4 bases from V and 9 bases from J; junction bases left unmatched: 12. The CDR3 consists of 15 residues.

This clonotype was seen many times. The V gene is TRBV11-3, the J gene TRBJ1-2; 8 bases are a match to TRBD1. The germline V gene encodes CDR1 SGHNT and CDR2 YENEEA. This CDR3 contains 21 residues. Unmatched junction bases numbered 22, after V lost 4 bases and J lost 0 bases. Here the CDR3 DNA reads TGTGCCAGCAGCTCACTCAAAATGTTTGACAGGGGACCTCTAGCTAACTATGGCTACACCTTC. Its translation: CASSSLKMFDRGPLANYGYTF.

CDR3 DNA: TGCAGCGTTGACTACAGGGGGGAGACCCAGTACTTC. Translated, it gives CSVDYRGETQYF. This chain uses TRBV29-1 with TRBJ2-5; 8 bases line up with TRBD1. Looked up from germline, CDR1 is SQVTM and CDR2 is ANQGSEA. This CDR3 spans 12 amino acids. After removal of 3 bases from V and 5 bases from J, the junction contained 2 bases not matched to a gene.

This clonotype came up a few times. This chain uses TRBV28 with TRBJ2-3; D is uncertain. CDR1 is MDHEN, CDR2 SYDVKM, per germline. Trimming took off 6 bases at V and 3 bases at J, with 7 bases between the two ends. The CDR3 sequence is 12 residues long. The CDR3 nucleotides read TGTGCCAGCAGCCCTCATACAGATACGCAGTATTTT. Residues: CASSPHTDTQYF.

This clonotype was counted a few times. The V and J genes are TRBV3-1 and TRBJ2-3, with 12 nucleotides matching TRBD2. V was pared by 6 bases and J by 2 bases, with 6 bases of the junction left unmatched. Germline assignment: CDR1 LGHDT and CDR2 YNNKEL (reference sequence). The CDR3 loop spans 16 amino acids. CDR3: CASSHWTSGTTDTQYF. In DNA, the CDR3 is TGTGCCAGCAGTCATTGGACTAGCGGGACCACAGATACGCAGTATTTT.

V usage is TRBV6-2 or TRBV6-3 and J usage is TRBJ2-1; 7 bases agree with TRBD2. V was pared by 5 bases and J by 4 bases, with 5 bases of the junction left unmatched. This CDR3 contains 14 residues. Germline CDR1 MNHEY, CDR2 SVGEGT. The CDR3 region is CASSTGLGYNEQFF. The CDR3 region has the DNA TGTGCCAGCAGTACCGGACTAGGGTACAATGAGCAGTTCTTC.